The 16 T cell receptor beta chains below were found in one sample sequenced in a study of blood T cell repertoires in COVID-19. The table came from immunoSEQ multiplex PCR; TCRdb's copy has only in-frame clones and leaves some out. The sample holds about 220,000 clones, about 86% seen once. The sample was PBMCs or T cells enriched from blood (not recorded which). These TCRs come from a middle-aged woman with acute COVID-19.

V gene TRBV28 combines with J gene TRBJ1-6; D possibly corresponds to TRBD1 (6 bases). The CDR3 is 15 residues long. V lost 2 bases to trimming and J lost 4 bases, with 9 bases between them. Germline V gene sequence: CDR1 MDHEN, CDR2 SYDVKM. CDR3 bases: TGTGCCAGCAGTTTAGGCAGGGGATATAATTCACCCCTCCACTTT. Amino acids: CASSLGRGYNSPLHF.

The CDR3 protein is CASSFSWTAGEAFF. The CDR3 DNA reads as TGTGCCAGCAGCTTTTCCTGGACAGCCGGTGAAGCTTTCTTT. V and J are TRBV5-4 and TRBJ1-1, with D possibly matching TRBD1 (6 bases). CDR3 size: 14 residues. CDR1 and CDR2 (germline): SGHNT, YYREEE (reference sequence). Trimming took 2 bases from V and 7 from J, leaving 15 bases between them.

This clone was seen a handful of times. CDR3 region: CASSLDPGRGTDTQYF. In DNA, the CDR3 is TGTGCCAGCAGCTTGGACCCGGGAAGGGGCACAGATACGCAGTATTTT. The gene calls are TRBV5-5 and TRBJ2-3, with D tentatively TRBD2 (5 bases). Germline V gene data show CDR1 as SGHKS and CDR2 as YYEKEE (reference sequence). Trimming shortened V by 0 bases and J by 1 base, and 12 bases separated the two germline ends. CDR3 length: 16 amino acids.

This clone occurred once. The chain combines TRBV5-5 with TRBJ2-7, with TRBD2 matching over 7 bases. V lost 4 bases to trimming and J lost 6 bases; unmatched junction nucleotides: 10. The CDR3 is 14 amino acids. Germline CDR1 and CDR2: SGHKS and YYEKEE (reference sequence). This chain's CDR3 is CASSHPGRMGEQYF. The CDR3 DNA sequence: TGTGCCAGCAGCCACCCCGGGAGGATGGGCGAGCAGTACTTC.

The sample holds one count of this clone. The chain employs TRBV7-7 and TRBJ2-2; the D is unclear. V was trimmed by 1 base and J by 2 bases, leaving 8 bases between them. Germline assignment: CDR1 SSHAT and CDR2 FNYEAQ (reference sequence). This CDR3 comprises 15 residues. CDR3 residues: CASSLGQTNTGELFF. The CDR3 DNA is TGTGCCAGCAGCTTAGGGCAGACAAACACCGGGGAGCTGTTTTTT.

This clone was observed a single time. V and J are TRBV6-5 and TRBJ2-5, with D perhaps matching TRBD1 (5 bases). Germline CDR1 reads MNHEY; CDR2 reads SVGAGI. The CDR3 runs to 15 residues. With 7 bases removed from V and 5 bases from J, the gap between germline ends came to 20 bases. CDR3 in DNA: TGTGCCAGCACCAGGCAGGGTGGTAATTGGGAGACCCAGTACTTC. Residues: CASTRQGGNWETQYF.

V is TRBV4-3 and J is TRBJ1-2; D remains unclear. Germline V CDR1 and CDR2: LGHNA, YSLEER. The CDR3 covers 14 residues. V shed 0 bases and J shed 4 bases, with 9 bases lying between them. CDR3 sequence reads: CASSQDLASYGYTF. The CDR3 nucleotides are TGCGCCAGCAGCCAAGATTTGGCAAGCTATGGCTACACCTTC.

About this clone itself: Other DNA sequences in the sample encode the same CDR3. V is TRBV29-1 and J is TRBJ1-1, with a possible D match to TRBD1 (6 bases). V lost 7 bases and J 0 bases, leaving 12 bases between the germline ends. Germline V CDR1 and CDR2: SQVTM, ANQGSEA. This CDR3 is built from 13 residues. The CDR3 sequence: CSGTGHLNTEAFF. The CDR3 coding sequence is TGCAGCGGGACGGGACATCTGAACACTGAAGCTTTCTTT.

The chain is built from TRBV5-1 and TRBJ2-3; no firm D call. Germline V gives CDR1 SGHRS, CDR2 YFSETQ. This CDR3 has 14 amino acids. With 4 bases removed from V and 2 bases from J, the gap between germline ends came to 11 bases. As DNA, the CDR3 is TGCGCCAGCAGCACCGCGACTTACACAGATACGCAGTATTTT. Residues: CASSTATYTDTQYF.

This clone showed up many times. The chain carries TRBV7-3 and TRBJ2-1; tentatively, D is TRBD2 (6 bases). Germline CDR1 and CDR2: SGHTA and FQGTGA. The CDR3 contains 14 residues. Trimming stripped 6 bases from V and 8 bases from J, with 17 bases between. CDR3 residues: CASSRGTGWDEQFF. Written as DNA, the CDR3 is TGTGCCAGCAGTCGCGGGACTGGGTGGGATGAGCAGTTCTTC.

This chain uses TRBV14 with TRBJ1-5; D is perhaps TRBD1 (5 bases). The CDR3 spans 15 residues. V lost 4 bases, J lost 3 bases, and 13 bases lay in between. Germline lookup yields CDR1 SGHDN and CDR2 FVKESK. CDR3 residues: CASSPGGKPNQPQHF. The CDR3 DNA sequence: TGTGCCAGCAGCCCTGGGGGGAAACCCAATCAGCCCCAGCATTTT.

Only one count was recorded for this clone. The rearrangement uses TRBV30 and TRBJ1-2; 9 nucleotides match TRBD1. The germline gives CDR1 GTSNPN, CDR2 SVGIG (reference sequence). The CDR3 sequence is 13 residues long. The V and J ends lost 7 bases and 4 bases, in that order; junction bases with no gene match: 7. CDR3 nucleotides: TGTGCCTTACAGGGGGCAGGCCTCTATGGCTACACCTTC. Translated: CALQGAGLYGYTF.

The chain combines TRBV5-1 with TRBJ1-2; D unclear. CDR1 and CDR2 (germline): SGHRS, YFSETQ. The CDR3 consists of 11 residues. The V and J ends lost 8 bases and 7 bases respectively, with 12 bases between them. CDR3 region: CASRLEAGYTF. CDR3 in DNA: TGCGCCAGTCGGTTAGAAGCTGGCTACACCTTC.

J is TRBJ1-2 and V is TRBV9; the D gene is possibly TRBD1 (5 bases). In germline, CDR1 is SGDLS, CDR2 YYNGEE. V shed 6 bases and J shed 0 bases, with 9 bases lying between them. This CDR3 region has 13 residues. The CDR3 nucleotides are TGTGCCAGCACGGGGGGAACTAACTATGGCTACACCTTC. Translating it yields CASTGGTNYGYTF.

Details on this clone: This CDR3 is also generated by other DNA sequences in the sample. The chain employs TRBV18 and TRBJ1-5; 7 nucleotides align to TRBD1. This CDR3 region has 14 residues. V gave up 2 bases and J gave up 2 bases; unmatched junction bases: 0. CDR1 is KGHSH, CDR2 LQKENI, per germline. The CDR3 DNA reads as TGTGCCAGCTCACCAGGGACAGGCAATCAGCCCCAGCATTTT. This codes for CASSPGTGNQPQHF.

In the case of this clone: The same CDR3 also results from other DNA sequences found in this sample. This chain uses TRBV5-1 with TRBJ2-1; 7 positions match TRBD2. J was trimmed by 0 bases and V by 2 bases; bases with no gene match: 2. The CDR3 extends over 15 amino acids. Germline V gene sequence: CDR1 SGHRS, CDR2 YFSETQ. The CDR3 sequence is CASSFGGSSYNEQFF. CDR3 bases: TGCGCCAGCAGCTTCGGCGGGAGCTCCTACAATGAGCAGTTCTTC.